The present entry profiles one T cell receptor beta chain with its context. Authors' processing steps: Amplification with reference gene primers provided the estimates of nucleated cell counts. The data were produced by immunoSEQ multiplex PCR, yet TCRdb's version contains in-frame clones alone and is incomplete. V and J calls and clone size are given by that table; D and trimming were obtained from the DNA. The sample carries around 49,000 clones, 82% recorded once. The germline V gene encodes CDR1 ENHRY and CDR2 SYGVKD. J lost 4 bases, V lost 4 bases, and 9 bases had no gene match. This CDR3 is 15 amino acids long. This sample is part of a study of blood T cell repertoires in COVID-19. Study-level information: COVID-19 samples collected from the United States, Italy and Spain covered acute and convalescent phases. Nucleic acid was either cDNA or gDNA, and it came from T cells, B-cell-depleted T cells, or PBMCs.

V usage is TRBV10-3 and J usage is TRBJ2-7, with 8 bases identical to TRBD1. The receptor was derived from a woman aged 55-69 years with acute or convalescent COVID-19. Sample: peripheral blood. CDR3 residues: CAISGTGSDRYEQYF. For the CDR3, the DNA is TGTGCCATCAGTGGGACAGGGTCGGATCGGTACGAGCAGTACTTC.